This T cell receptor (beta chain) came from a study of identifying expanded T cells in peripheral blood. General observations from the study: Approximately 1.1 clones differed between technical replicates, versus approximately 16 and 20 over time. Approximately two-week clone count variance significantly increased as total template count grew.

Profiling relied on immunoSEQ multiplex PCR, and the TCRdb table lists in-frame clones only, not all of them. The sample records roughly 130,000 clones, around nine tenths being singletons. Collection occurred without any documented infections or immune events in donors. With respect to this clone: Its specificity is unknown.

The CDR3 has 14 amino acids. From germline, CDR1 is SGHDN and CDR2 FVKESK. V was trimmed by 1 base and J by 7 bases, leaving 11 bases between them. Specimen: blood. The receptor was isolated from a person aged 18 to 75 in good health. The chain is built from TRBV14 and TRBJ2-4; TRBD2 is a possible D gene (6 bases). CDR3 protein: CASSQVGGWNIQYF. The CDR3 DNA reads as TGTGCCAGCAGCCAAGTGGGGGGATGGAACATTCAGTACTTC. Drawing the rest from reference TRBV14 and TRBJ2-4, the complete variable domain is EAGVTQFPSHSVIEKGQTVTLRCDPISGHDNLYWYRRVMGKEIKFLLHFVKESKQDESGMPNNRFLAERTGGTYSTLKVQPAELEDSGVYFCASSQVGGWNIQYFGAGTRLSVL.